This is a list of T cell receptor beta chains from one sample in a study of blood T cell repertoires in COVID-19. The data were produced by immunoSEQ multiplex PCR, yet TCRdb's version contains in-frame clones alone and is incomplete. The data hold 250,000 to 350,000 clones, with around 86% observed a single time. Sequencing input: peripheral blood. The receptor set was obtained from a woman aged 40 to 49 who had recovered from COVID-19. The CDR3 runs from the conserved cysteine through the conserved F or W. A D gene is named only where the DNA matches it firmly. Clone sizes are given selectively: once, few, many, or a class where the clone is expanded.

cdr3_aa: CAWSVQATNEKLFF
cdr3_nt: TGTGCCTGGAGTGTACAGGCAACTAATGAAAAACTGTTTTTT
v_call: TRBV30
d_call: -
clone_size: -
j_call: TRBJ1-4

cdr3_aa: CASSPGDSSYEQYF
cdr3_nt: TGTGCCAGCTCACCAGGAGACAGTTCCTACGAGCAGTACTTC
v_call: TRBV18
d_call: -
clone_size: -
j_call: TRBJ2-7

cdr3_aa: CASSKGDGGYEQYF
cdr3_nt: TGTGCCAGCAGCAAAGGCGACGGAGGTTACGAGCAGTACTTC
v_call: TRBV6-5
d_call: -
clone_size: -
j_call: TRBJ2-7

cdr3_aa: CASSGGGAGGEQYF
cdr3_nt: TGTGCCAGCAGTGGAGGCGGGGCGGGCGGCGAGCAGTACTTC
v_call: TRBV25-1
d_call: -
clone_size: few
j_call: TRBJ2-7

cdr3_aa: CASRERSGRALEQHNEQFF
cdr3_nt: TGTGCCAGCAGGGAGCGTAGCGGGAGGGCCCTTGAGCAACACAATGAGCAGTTCTTC
v_call: TRBV27
d_call: TRBD2
clone_size: -
j_call: TRBJ2-1

cdr3_aa: CASSPGTSGQQFF
cdr3_nt: TGCGCCAGCAGCCCAGGGACTAGCGGACAGCAGTTCTTC
v_call: TRBV5-1
d_call: TRBD2
clone_size: -
j_call: TRBJ2-1

cdr3_aa: CASSSQQGGDYEQYF
cdr3_nt: TGTGCCAGCAGCTCCCAACAGGGGGGAGATTACGAGCAGTACTTC
v_call: TRBV11-3
d_call: TRBD1
clone_size: -
j_call: TRBJ2-7

cdr3_aa: CASSQGQGGEKLFF
cdr3_nt: TGTGCCAGCAGCCAAGGACAGGGTGGAGAAAAACTGTTTTTT
v_call: TRBV3-1/TRBV3-2
d_call: TRBD1
clone_size: few
j_call: TRBJ1-4

cdr3_aa: CAWSSDGLSSYEQYF
cdr3_nt: TGTGCCTGGAGCTCAGACGGACTGAGCTCCTACGAGCAGTACTTC
v_call: TRBV30
d_call: -
clone_size: -
j_call: TRBJ2-7

cdr3_aa: CASSQGSTGLAEQFF
cdr3_nt: TGTGCCAGCAGCCAAGGTTCGACAGGGTTGGCTGAGCAGTTCTTC
v_call: TRBV3-1/TRBV3-2
d_call: TRBD1
clone_size: once
j_call: TRBJ2-1

cdr3_aa: CASSLTAQETQYF
cdr3_nt: TGTGCCAGCAGCTTGACTGCCCAAGAGACCCAGTACTTC
v_call: TRBV5-4
d_call: -
clone_size: -
j_call: TRBJ2-5

cdr3_aa: CASSTLVGVETQYF
cdr3_nt: TGTGCCAGCAGCACCCTCGTCGGGGTGGAGACCCAGTACTTC
v_call: TRBV28
d_call: -
clone_size: -
j_call: TRBJ2-5

cdr3_aa: CASSPPADRGSEFF
cdr3_nt: TGTGCCAGCTCACCACCAGCGGACAGGGGTTCCGAGTTCTTC
v_call: TRBV18
d_call: TRBD1
clone_size: -
j_call: TRBJ2-1

cdr3_aa: CASSQGALAGGKNEQFF
cdr3_nt: TGCGCCAGCAGCCAGGGAGCACTAGCGGGAGGAAAAAATGAGCAGTTCTTC
v_call: TRBV4-1
d_call: TRBD2
clone_size: -
j_call: TRBJ2-1

cdr3_aa: CASSPRTGEGETQYF
cdr3_nt: TGTGCCAGCTCACCAAGGACAGGGGAGGGAGAGACCCAGTACTTC
v_call: TRBV18
d_call: TRBD1
clone_size: -
j_call: TRBJ2-5

cdr3_aa: CASSLTGAYGYTF
cdr3_nt: TGTGCCAGCAGTCTCACAGGGGCCTATGGCTACACCTTC
v_call: TRBV27
d_call: TRBD1
clone_size: -
j_call: TRBJ1-2

cdr3_aa: CASGQGLGVEQYF
cdr3_nt: TGTGCCAGCGGCCAGGGACTAGGGGTCGAGCAGTACTTC
v_call: TRBV3-1/TRBV3-2
d_call: TRBD2
clone_size: -
j_call: TRBJ2-7

cdr3_aa: CASGLVLGAGGVGDTEAFF
cdr3_nt: TGTGCTAGTGGTTTGGTATTGGGTGCGGGGGGCGTTGGGGACACTGAAGCTTTCTTT
v_call: TRBV12-5
d_call: -
clone_size: -
j_call: TRBJ1-1

cdr3_aa: CASSTLAGITDTQYF
cdr3_nt: TGCGCCAGCAGCACCCTTGCCGGGATAACAGATACGCAGTATTTT
v_call: TRBV5-1
d_call: -
clone_size: -
j_call: TRBJ2-3

cdr3_aa: CASIGGQGASETQYF
cdr3_nt: TGTGCCAGCATAGGGGGACAGGGAGCCTCAGAGACCCAGTACTTC
v_call: TRBV27
d_call: TRBD1
clone_size: -
j_call: TRBJ2-5

cdr3_aa: CASIRATGCSQEQYF
cdr3_nt: TGTGCCAGCATCCGAGCGACGGGGTGTTCTCAAGAGCAGTACTTC
v_call: TRBV7-3
d_call: -
clone_size: -
j_call: TRBJ2-7

cdr3_aa: CASSLVGRGETQYF
cdr3_nt: TGTGCCAGCAGCTTAGTCGGGCGAGGGGAGACCCAGTACTTC
v_call: TRBV11-2
d_call: -
clone_size: -
j_call: TRBJ2-5

cdr3_aa: CASLGTGGPLGEKLFF
cdr3_nt: TGCGCCAGCCTAGGGACAGGGGGACCTCTGGGTGAAAAACTGTTTTTT
v_call: TRBV5-1
d_call: TRBD1
clone_size: -
j_call: TRBJ1-4

cdr3_aa: CASSIGTKRNEQFF
cdr3_nt: TGTGCCAGTAGTATTGGGACAAAGCGCAATGAGCAGTTCTTC
v_call: TRBV19
d_call: -
clone_size: -
j_call: TRBJ2-1

cdr3_aa: CASSLAVGSAFF
cdr3_nt: TGTGCCAGCAGTTTAGCGGTCGGTTCTGCTTTCTTT
v_call: TRBV12-3/TRBV12-4
d_call: -
clone_size: -
j_call: TRBJ1-1

cdr3_aa: CAWSVLNGGSEQYF
cdr3_nt: TGTGCCTGGAGCGTACTGAACGGAGGATCCGAGCAGTACTTC
v_call: TRBV30
d_call: -
clone_size: -
j_call: TRBJ2-7

cdr3_aa: CASSPGTDLTTNEKLFF
cdr3_nt: TGTGCCAGCAGCCCAGGGACAGACCTAACAACTAATGAAAAACTGTTTTTT
v_call: TRBV7-9
d_call: TRBD1
clone_size: -
j_call: TRBJ1-4

cdr3_aa: CAISESIHQGPYNEQFF
cdr3_nt: TGTGCCATCAGTGAGTCGATACACCAGGGGCCATACAATGAGCAGTTCTTC
v_call: TRBV10-3
d_call: -
clone_size: -
j_call: TRBJ2-1

cdr3_aa: CASSPGLEVLQYF
cdr3_nt: TGTGCCAGCAGCCCGGGACTCGAAGTTCTTCAGTACTTC
v_call: TRBV5-4
d_call: -
clone_size: -
j_call: TRBJ2-4

cdr3_aa: CASSRDRDAEAFF
cdr3_nt: TGTGCCAGCAGTAGGGACAGGGACGCTGAAGCTTTCTTT
v_call: TRBV6-5
d_call: TRBD1
clone_size: -
j_call: TRBJ1-1

cdr3_aa: CATSRDELRSTDTQYF
cdr3_nt: TGTGCCACCAGCAGAGATGAGCTACGTAGCACAGATACGCAGTATTTT
v_call: TRBV15
d_call: -
clone_size: -
j_call: TRBJ2-3

cdr3_aa: CASSQDGAGIGELFF
cdr3_nt: TGTGCCAGCAGCCAAGATGGGGCAGGGATCGGGGAGCTGTTTTTT
v_call: TRBV4-2
d_call: -
clone_size: -
j_call: TRBJ2-2

cdr3_aa: CASSQKTGGTEAFF
cdr3_nt: TGTGCCAGCAGTCAAAAGACAGGGGGTACTGAAGCTTTCTTT
v_call: TRBV6-5
d_call: TRBD1
clone_size: -
j_call: TRBJ1-1

cdr3_aa: CASRRLAGGGYNEQFF
cdr3_nt: TGTGCCAGTAGGAGACTAGCGGGAGGGGGTTACAATGAGCAGTTCTTC
v_call: TRBV19
d_call: TRBD2
clone_size: -
j_call: TRBJ2-1

cdr3_aa: CASSAPHTDTQYF
cdr3_nt: TGTGCCAGCAGCGCGCCCCACACAGATACGCAGTATTTT
v_call: TRBV5-4
d_call: -
clone_size: -
j_call: TRBJ2-3

cdr3_aa: CAISEASGRTTDTQYF
cdr3_nt: TGTGCCATCAGTGAGGCTAGCGGGAGGACCACAGATACGCAGTATTTT
v_call: TRBV10-3
d_call: TRBD2
clone_size: -
j_call: TRBJ2-3

cdr3_aa: CASSPGGAGSVYNEQFF
cdr3_nt: TGTGCCAGCAGCCCGGGGGGGGCGGGTTCTGTGTACAATGAGCAGTTCTTC
v_call: TRBV4-2
d_call: TRBD2
clone_size: few
j_call: TRBJ2-1

cdr3_aa: CAWSVQGAQGYEQYF
cdr3_nt: TGTGCCTGGAGTGTACAGGGGGCTCAGGGCTACGAGCAGTACTTC
v_call: TRBV30
d_call: TRBD1
clone_size: -
j_call: TRBJ2-7

cdr3_aa: CASRNPTGGDYGYTF
cdr3_nt: TGTGCCAGCAGGAACCCTACAGGGGGTGACTATGGCTACACCTTC
v_call: TRBV7-9
d_call: TRBD1
clone_size: -
j_call: TRBJ1-2

cdr3_aa: CASSYSHGRAYEQYF
cdr3_nt: TGTGCCAGCAGTTACTCTCACGGGAGGGCTTACGAGCAGTACTTC
v_call: TRBV6-5
d_call: TRBD2
clone_size: -
j_call: TRBJ2-7

cdr3_aa: CASSPFDREVEQFF
cdr3_nt: TGTGCCAGCTCACCGTTTGACCGGGAGGTTGAGCAGTTCTTC
v_call: TRBV18
d_call: TRBD2
clone_size: -
j_call: TRBJ2-1

cdr3_aa: CASSFRERNEQFF
cdr3_nt: TGTGCCAGCAGTTTCCGGGAGCGCAATGAGCAGTTCTTC
v_call: TRBV12-3/TRBV12-4
d_call: -
clone_size: -
j_call: TRBJ2-1